The source of this TCR beta chain is a study of blood T cell repertoires in COVID-19. About the research overall: The United States, Italy and Spain provided the acute and convalescent COVID-19 samples. T cells, B-cell-depleted T cells, or PBMCs provided the cDNA or gDNA that served as material.

The CDR3 has 12 residues. With 6 bases removed from V and 5 bases from J, the gap between germline ends came to 10 bases. Source study methods: It was from reference gene primer amplification that nucleated cell counts were estimated. The method was immunoSEQ multiplex PCR; TCRdb's version includes in-frame clones alone and lacks a portion of them. For V, J and clone size, that table is used; D and trimming come from the DNA. The sample holds about 200,000 clones, roughly nine tenths seen once. In this sample, this clone turned up a few times. V gene TRBV12-3 or TRBV12-4 combines with J gene TRBJ1-2; D is perhaps TRBD1 (5 bases). The sample was peripheral blood. The sequence derives from a woman aged 70-85 years with acute or convalescent COVID-19. The CDR3 region is CASSPDSYGYTF. Here the CDR3 DNA reads TGTGCCAGCAGCCCCGACAGTTATGGCTACACCTTC.